Reported below is one T cell receptor beta chain. Per germline, CDR1 SNHLY and CDR2 FYNNEI. The V and J ends lost 5 bases and 1 base, in that order; junction bases with no gene match: 4. This CDR3 is 14 amino acids long. PCR was performed using 60 Vbeta and 13 Jbeta primers. The repertoire was sequenced with immunoSEQ multiplex PCR; TCRdb's copy has only in-frame clones and lacks some. The sample contains some 41,000 clones, about 70% of which appear only once. This sample is drawn from a study of cytomegalovirus exposure and HLA in healthy donors. About the study: Early release data held tens of millions of unique TCRs from HLA-typed donors.

Sampled while nominally healthy, donors likely had unrecorded immune exposures. The receptor was derived from a middle-aged man in good health and CMV-seronegative. The sample comprised PBMCs. The chain is built from TRBV2 and TRBJ1-1; 7 positions agree with TRBD1. CDR3 bases: TGTGCCAGCAGTCTACAGGGGCCGAACACTGAAGCTTTCTTT. Encoded protein: CASSLQGPNTEAFF.